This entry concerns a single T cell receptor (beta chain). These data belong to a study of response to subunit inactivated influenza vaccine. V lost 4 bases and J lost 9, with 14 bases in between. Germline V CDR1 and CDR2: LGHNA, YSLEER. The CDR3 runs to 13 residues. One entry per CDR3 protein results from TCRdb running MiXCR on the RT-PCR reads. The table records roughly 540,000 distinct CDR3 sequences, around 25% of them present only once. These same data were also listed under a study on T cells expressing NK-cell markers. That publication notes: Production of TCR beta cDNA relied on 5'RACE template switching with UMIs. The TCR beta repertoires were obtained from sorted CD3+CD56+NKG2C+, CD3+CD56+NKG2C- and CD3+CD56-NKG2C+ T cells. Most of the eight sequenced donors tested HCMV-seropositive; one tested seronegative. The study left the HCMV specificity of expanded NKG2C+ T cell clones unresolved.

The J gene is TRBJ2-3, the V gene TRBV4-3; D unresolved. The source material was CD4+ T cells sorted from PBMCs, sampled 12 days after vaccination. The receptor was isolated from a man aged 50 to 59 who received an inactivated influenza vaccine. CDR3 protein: CASSPKLGGTQYF. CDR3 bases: TGCGCCAGCAGCCCAAAACTGGGTGGCACGCAGTATTTT.